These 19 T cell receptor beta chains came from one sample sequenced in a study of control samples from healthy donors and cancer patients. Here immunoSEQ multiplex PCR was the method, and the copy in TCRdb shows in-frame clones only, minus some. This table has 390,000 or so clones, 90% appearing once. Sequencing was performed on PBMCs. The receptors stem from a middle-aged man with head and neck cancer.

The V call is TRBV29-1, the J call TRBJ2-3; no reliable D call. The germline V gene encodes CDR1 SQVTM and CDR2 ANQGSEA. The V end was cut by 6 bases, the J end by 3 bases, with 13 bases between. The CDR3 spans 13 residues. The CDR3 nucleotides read TGCAGCGTAGCCTCACCGCGGACAGATACGCAGTATTTT. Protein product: CSVASPRTDTQYF.

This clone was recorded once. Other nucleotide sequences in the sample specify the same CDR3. In nucleotides, the CDR3 is TGTGCCAGCAGTTTAAACGGATACGAGCAGTACTTC. Translated, it gives CASSLNGYEQYF. This chain joins TRBV27 and TRBJ2-7; D unclear. CDR1 and CDR2 (germline): MNHEY, SMNVEV (reference sequence). This CDR3 has 12 amino acids. Trimming pared 2 bases from V and 4 bases from J, leaving 6 bases between.

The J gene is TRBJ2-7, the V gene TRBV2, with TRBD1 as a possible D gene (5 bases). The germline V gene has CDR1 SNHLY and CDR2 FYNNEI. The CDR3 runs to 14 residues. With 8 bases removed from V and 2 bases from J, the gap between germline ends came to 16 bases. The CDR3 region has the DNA TGTGCCAGCGTAAGACAGAGAATAACCTACGAGCAGTACTTC. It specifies CASVRQRITYEQYF.

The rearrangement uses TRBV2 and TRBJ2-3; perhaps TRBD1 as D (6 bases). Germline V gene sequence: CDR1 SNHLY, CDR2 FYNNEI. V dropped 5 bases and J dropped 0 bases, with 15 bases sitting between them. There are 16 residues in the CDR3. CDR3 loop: CASSLRGRISTDTQYF. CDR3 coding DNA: TGTGCCAGCAGTCTCAGGGGCAGAATTAGCACAGATACGCAGTATTTT.

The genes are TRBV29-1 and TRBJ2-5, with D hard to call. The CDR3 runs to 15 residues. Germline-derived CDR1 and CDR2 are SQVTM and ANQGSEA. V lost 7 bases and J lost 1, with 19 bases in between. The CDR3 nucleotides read TGCAGCGCCGAACCCGACACACGTATCCAAGAGACCCAGTACTTC. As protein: CSAEPDTRIQETQYF.

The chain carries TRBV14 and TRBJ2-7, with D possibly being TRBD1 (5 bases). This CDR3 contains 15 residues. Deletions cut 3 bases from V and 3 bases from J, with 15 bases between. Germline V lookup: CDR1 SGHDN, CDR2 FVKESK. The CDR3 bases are TGTGCCAGCAGCCACCTCGACAGCCAAAACTACGAGCAGTACTTC. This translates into CASSHLDSQNYEQYF.

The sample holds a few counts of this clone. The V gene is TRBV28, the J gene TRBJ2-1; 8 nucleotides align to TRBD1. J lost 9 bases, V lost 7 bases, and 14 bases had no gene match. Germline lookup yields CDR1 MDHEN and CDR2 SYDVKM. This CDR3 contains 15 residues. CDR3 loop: CASKQDRVKVGEQFF. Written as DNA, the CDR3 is TGTGCCAGCAAACAGGACAGGGTGAAGGTGGGTGAGCAGTTCTTC.

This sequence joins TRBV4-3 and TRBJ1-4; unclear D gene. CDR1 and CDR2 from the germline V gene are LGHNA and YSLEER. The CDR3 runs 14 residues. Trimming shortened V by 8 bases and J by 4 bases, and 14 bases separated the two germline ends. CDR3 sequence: CASGSRQINEKLFF. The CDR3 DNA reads TGCGCCAGCGGATCGAGGCAGATTAATGAAAAACTGTTTTTT.

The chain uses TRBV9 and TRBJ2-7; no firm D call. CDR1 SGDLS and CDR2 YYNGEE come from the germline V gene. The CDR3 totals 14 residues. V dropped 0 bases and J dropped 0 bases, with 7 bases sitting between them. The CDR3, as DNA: TGTGCCAGCAGCGTAGGGCTACCCTCCTACGAGCAGTACTTC. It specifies CASSVGLPSYEQYF.

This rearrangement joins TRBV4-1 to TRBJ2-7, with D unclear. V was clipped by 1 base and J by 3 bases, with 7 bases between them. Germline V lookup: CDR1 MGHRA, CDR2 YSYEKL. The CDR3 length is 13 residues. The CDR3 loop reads CASSQAQRYEQYF. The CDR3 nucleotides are TGCGCCAGCAGCCAAGCACAGCGCTACGAGCAGTACTTC.

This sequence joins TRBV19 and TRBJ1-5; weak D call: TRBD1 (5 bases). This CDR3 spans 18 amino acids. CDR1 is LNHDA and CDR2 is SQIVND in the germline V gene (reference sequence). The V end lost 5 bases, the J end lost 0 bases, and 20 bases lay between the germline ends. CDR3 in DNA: TGTGCCAGTAGTGGGTCGGGGGGGGACTTTTATAGCAATCAGCCCCAGCATTTT. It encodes CASSGSGGDFYSNQPQHF.

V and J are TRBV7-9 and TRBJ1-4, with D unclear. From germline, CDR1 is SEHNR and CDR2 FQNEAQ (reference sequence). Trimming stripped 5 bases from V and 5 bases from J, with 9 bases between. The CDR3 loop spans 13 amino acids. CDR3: CASSGVQNEKLFF. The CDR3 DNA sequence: TGTGCCAGCAGCGGAGTACAGAATGAAAAACTGTTTTTT.

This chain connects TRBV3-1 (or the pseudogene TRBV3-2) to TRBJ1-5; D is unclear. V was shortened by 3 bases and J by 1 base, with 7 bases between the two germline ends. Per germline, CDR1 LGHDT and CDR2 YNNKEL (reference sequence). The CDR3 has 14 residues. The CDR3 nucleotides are TGTGCCAGCAGCCAGGGCCGGAGCAATCAGCCCCAGCATTTT. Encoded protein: CASSQGRSNQPQHF.

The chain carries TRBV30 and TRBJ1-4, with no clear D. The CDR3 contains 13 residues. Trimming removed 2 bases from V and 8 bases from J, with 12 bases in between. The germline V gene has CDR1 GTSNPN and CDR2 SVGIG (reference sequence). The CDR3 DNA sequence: TGTGCCTGGAGTTGGAAGGGTGTCGAAAAACTGTTTTTT. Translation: CAWSWKGVEKLFF.

The CDR3 DNA sequence: TGTGCCAGCAGCTTGCTAGCGGGGGGCTACAATGAGCAGTTCTTC. Amino acids: CASSLLAGGYNEQFF. V gene TRBV5-4 combines with J gene TRBJ2-1, with TRBD2 matching over 11 bases. V was pared by 1 base and J by 3 bases, with 0 bases of the junction left unmatched. CDR1 and CDR2 from the germline V gene are SGHNT and YYREEE (reference sequence). The CDR3 runs 15 residues.

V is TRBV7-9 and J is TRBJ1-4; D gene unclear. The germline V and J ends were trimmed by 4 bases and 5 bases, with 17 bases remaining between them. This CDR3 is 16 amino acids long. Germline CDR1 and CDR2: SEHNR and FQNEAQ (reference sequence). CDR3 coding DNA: TGTGCCAGCAGCTCCTCGCGGAGGGTCTCAAATGAAAAACTGTTTTTT. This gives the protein CASSSSRRVSNEKLFF.

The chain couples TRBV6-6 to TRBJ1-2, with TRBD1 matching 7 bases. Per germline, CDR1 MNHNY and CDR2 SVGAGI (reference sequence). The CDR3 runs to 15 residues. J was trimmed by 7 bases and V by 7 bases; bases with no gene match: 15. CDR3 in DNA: TGTGCCAGCACCGAGACTTGGACAGGCGGTTTTGGCTACACCTTC. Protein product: CASTETWTGGFGYTF.

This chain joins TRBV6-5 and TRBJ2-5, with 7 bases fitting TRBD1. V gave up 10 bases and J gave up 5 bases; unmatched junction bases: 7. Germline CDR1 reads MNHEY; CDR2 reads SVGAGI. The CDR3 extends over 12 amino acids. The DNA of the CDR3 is TGTGCCACTGGGACAGTCGCCGAGACCCAGTACTTC. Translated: CATGTVAETQYF.

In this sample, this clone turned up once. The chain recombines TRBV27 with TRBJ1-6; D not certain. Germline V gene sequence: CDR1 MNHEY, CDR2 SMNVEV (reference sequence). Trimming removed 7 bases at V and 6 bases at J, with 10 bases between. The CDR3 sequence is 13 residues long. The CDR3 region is CASTKFVNSPLHF. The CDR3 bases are TGTGCCAGCACCAAGTTTGTTAATTCACCCCTCCACTTT.